The source of this T cell receptor beta chain is a study of CD8+ T cells in alopecia areata. About the study: Oral tofacitinib (5 to 10 mg twice daily) was administered to treated patients. People stayed on tofacitinib for 6 to 18 months, then stopped the drug for 6 months.

Sequencing used cDNA as its template, made by extracting RNA and reverse transcribing it. TCRdb's table, derived via immunoSEQ multiplex PCR, lists solely in-frame clones and lacks some. The data show fewer than 100,000 clones, with 40% to 55% seen just once and about 0.79% held by the top ten. The CDR3 totals 16 residues. Germline trimming cut 1 base from V and 9 bases from J; bases unmatched to any gene: 12. CDR1 and CDR2 from the germline V gene are SGHRS and YFSETQ. This receptor was taken from a human donor with alopecia areata. The sequencing sample was made of CD4+ T cells sorted from blood. The V and J genes are TRBV5-1 and TRBJ2-5; 10 bases align to TRBD2. In DNA form, the CDR3 reads TGCGCCAGCAGCTTGACCTTCCTCCTAGCGGGGGCGGCCCAGTACTTC. It yields the protein CASSLTFLLAGAAQYF.